This TCR beta chain was retrieved from a study of CD8 T cells in ankylosing spondylitis. Notes on the study in general: A TCR beta motif made of fewer than ten highly homologous variants seemed typical of ankylosing spondylitis blood.

This clonotype was counted at least ten times. Its antigen is currently unknown. Preparation of TCR beta libraries was done by quantitative 5'-RACE with molecular barcodes. TCRdb analysed the 5' RACE reads with MiXCR anew, one entry per CDR3 protein. Among about 210,000 distinct CDR3 sequences, 6% to 8% were seen once, and the ten largest hold approximately 15%. V trimming: 4 bases; J trimming: 1 base; junction bases outside the gene matches: 0. Germline CDR1 is KGHDR and CDR2 is SFDVKD. The length of the CDR3 is 14 residues. The sequence was obtained from a male donor with ankylosing spondylitis. The chain recombines TRBV24-1 with TRBJ2-7, with 10 bases aligning to TRBD1. The sequenced sample was blood, either unsorted or a sorted T cell fraction (not recorded which). The CDR3 loop is CATSEGQGSYEQYF. The CDR3, as DNA: TGTGCCACCAGTGAGGGACAGGGGTCCTACGAGCAGTACTTC.